This entry lists 32 T cell receptor beta chains sequenced from one sample in a study of cytomegalovirus exposure and HLA in healthy donors. Primers for the PCR totalled 60 Vbeta and 13 Jbeta. Produced via immunoSEQ multiplex PCR; TCRdb's table is partial and in-frame only. The repertoire consists of over 150,000 clones, with under 90% occurring once and the leading ten covering 0.098%. Sequenced: PBMCs. Source of these receptors: a boy under 10 years old in good health and CMV-seronegative.

This clone was counted once. CDR3 protein: CASSQEGRGGFTDTQYF. As DNA, the CDR3 is TGCGCCAGCAGCCAAGAGGGGCGGGGGGGGTTCACAGATACGCAGTATTTT. This chain uses TRBV4-3 with TRBJ2-3, with TRBD2 matching 9 bases. CDR3 length: 17 residues. Trimming took 0 bases from V and 2 from J; bases not matched to a gene: 6. Germline CDR1 reads LGHNA; CDR2 reads YSLEER.

V gene TRBV7-3 combines with J gene TRBJ1-6, with 7 nucleotides matching TRBD1. CDR3 length equals 15 residues. The J segment lost 6 bases and the V segment lost 2 bases, leaving 4 bases of the junction unmatched. The V gene's germline CDR1 is SGHTA and CDR2 FQGTGA. CDR3 bases: TGTGCCAGCAGCTTACAGGGGGTTCCTAATTCACCCCTCCACTTT. It encodes CASSLQGVPNSPLHF.

The rearrangement joins TRBV6-6 to TRBJ1-2; TRBD1 agrees at 10 bases. Germline V gene data show CDR1 as MNHNY and CDR2 as SVGAGI (reference sequence). V was pared by 5 bases and J by 8 bases, with 11 bases of the junction left unmatched. The CDR3 totals 15 residues. For the CDR3, the DNA is TGTGCCAGCAGTAGGGAGACAGGGGGCGCGGGGGGCTACACCTTC. This gives the protein CASSRETGGAGGYTF.

The chain couples TRBV4-1 to TRBJ2-7, with 9 bases fitting TRBD2. V trimming: 1 base; J trimming: 5 bases; junction bases outside the gene matches: 6. This CDR3 has 15 residues. CDR1 is MGHRA, CDR2 YSYEKL, per germline. The CDR3 loop reads CASSQVARLADEQYF. In DNA form, the CDR3 reads TGCGCCAGCAGCCAAGTAGCGAGACTAGCGGACGAGCAGTACTTC.

The chain recombines TRBV6-5 with TRBJ2-7, with D tentatively TRBD2 (7 bases). The CDR3 contains 14 residues. Trimming stripped 2 bases from V and 7 bases from J, with 15 bases between. Germline V gene sequence: CDR1 MNHEY, CDR2 SVGAGI. As DNA, the CDR3 is TGTGCCAGCAGTTACGGGGGGGCATCGCGGGAGCAGTACTTC. Amino acid sequence: CASSYGGASREQYF.

The chain has TRBV7-2 and TRBJ2-3, with a weak D call TRBD2 (6 bases). Deletions cut 5 bases from V and 6 bases from J, with 12 bases between. Germline V gene lookup returns CDR1 SGHTA and CDR2 FQGNSA. This CDR3 contains 13 residues. CDR3 sequence (DNA): TGTGCCAGCAGCCGAGGTCGGGGGGATACGCAGTATTTT. This gives the protein CASSRGRGDTQYF.

The CDR3 DNA is TGTGCCACCTGCCAGGTCCCGGGACTAGTGCAAGAGACCCAGTACTTC. Translating it yields CATCQVPGLVQETQYF. The rearrangement joins TRBV15 to TRBJ2-5; TRBD2 aligns across 8 bases. The CDR3 covers 16 residues. J lost 2 bases, V lost 8 bases, and 13 bases had no gene match. The V gene's germline CDR1 is LNHNV and CDR2 YYDKDF (reference sequence).

The chain joins TRBV27 to TRBJ2-1; a weak D match, TRBD1 (6 bases). Trimming took off 6 bases at V and 2 bases at J, with 14 bases between the two ends. Per the germline V gene, CDR1 is MNHEY and CDR2 is SMNVEV (reference sequence). This CDR3 is 15 amino acids long. CDR3 nucleotides: TGTGCCAGCAGCCCGGGACACCGAACCTACAATGAGCAGTTCTTC. This translates into CASSPGHRTYNEQFF.

The V and J genes are TRBV6-5 and TRBJ1-2; D might be TRBD1 (6 bases). Looked up from germline, CDR1 is MNHEY and CDR2 is SVGAGI. V shed 0 bases and J shed 6 bases, with 17 bases lying between them. CDR3 length: 16 amino acids. CDR3 nucleotides: TGTGCCAGCAGTTACTCGGGACACAACATTCGGGATGGCTACACCTTC. This codes for CASSYSGHNIRDGYTF.

This chain links TRBV5-4 with TRBJ2-5; the match to TRBD1 covers 10 bases. Germline V gives CDR1 SGHNT, CDR2 YYREEE (reference sequence). The CDR3 consists of 15 residues. V gave up 4 bases and J gave up 5 bases; unmatched junction bases: 8. CDR3 coding DNA: TGTGCCAGCAGCCCATCCGGGACAGGGGCGGAGACCCAGTACTTC. It is translated as CASSPSGTGAETQYF.

This rearrangement joins TRBV12-5 to TRBJ2-3, with 11 nucleotides matching TRBD2. CDR1 and CDR2 from the germline V gene are LGHNT and FRNRAP. After removal of 5 bases from V and 0 bases from J, the junction contained 7 bases not matched to a gene. The CDR3 is 17 residues long. The CDR3 DNA reads as TGTGCTAGTGGTAGCCCCTCTAGCGGGGGGAGCACAGATACGCAGTATTTT. It codes for CASGSPSSGGSTDTQYF.

The chain joins TRBV5-1 to TRBJ2-3, with 9 bases identical to TRBD2. Germline V CDR1 and CDR2: SGHRS, YFSETQ. The V and J ends lost 2 bases and 4 bases, in that order; junction bases with no gene match: 14. The length of the CDR3 is 18 residues. Here the CDR3 reads CASSLYNSAGGVADTQYF. In nucleotides, the CDR3 is TGCGCCAGCAGCTTATATAACTCAGCGGGGGGAGTTGCAGATACGCAGTATTTT.

The V gene is TRBV9, the J gene TRBJ2-3, with D possibly being TRBD1 (6 bases). The germline V gene encodes CDR1 SGDLS and CDR2 YYNGEE. This CDR3 region has 14 residues. Trimming took 2 bases from V and 5 from J, leaving 12 bases between them. The CDR3 bases are TGTGCCAGCAGCGTGACTGGGGGCGGAGATACGCAGTATTTT. Translated: CASSVTGGGDTQYF.

The chain joins TRBV11-2 to TRBJ1-1, with 12 bases identical to TRBD1. Germline lookup yields CDR1 SGHAT and CDR2 FQNNGV. The J segment lost 0 bases and the V segment lost 6 bases, leaving 2 bases of the junction unmatched. The CDR3 sequence is 15 residues long. The CDR3 loop reads CASRGTGGMNTEAFF. Written as DNA, the CDR3 is TGTGCCAGCAGAGGGACAGGGGGCATGAACACTGAAGCTTTCTTT.

The chain couples TRBV7-9 to TRBJ2-3, with a possible D match to TRBD2 (6 bases). Germline loops: CDR1 SEHNR, CDR2 FQNEAQ (reference sequence). This CDR3 has 15 amino acids. The germline V and J ends were trimmed by 6 bases and 2 bases, with 15 bases remaining between them. CDR3 nucleotides: TGTGCCAGCAGACACCCGGGACTCCACACAGATACGCAGTATTTT. It codes for CASRHPGLHTDTQYF. The full variable domain, in which reference TRBV7-9 and TRBJ2-3 provide the parts outside the CDR3, is DTGVSQNPRHKITKRGQNVTFRCDPISEHNRLYWYRQTLGQGPEFLTYFQNEAQLEKSRLLSDRFSAERPKGSFSTLEIQRTEQGDSAMYLCASRHPGLHTDTQYFGPGTRLTVL.

The rearrangement joins TRBV7-2 to TRBJ1-2; the D gene is possibly TRBD1 (5 bases). Germline lookup yields CDR1 SGHTA and CDR2 FQGNSA. This CDR3 comprises 12 residues. The V end lost 4 bases, the J end lost 10 bases, and 13 bases lay between the germline ends. CDR3 sequence reads: CASSSQGWDYTF. The DNA for the CDR3 is TGTGCCAGCAGCTCCCAGGGTTGGGACTACACCTTC.

The rearrangement joins TRBV7-6 to TRBJ2-7; possibly TRBD1 for D (6 bases). Trimming removed 5 bases at V and 2 bases at J, with 16 bases between. From germline, CDR1 is SGHVS and CDR2 FNYEAQ. The CDR3 is 15 residues long. The CDR3 bases are TGTGCCAGCAGCCCCCGGACAGCTCCCACCTACGAGCAGTACTTC. Translation: CASSPRTAPTYEQYF.

In its sample, this clone was seen a few times. The chain carries TRBV19 and TRBJ2-4, with 12 nucleotides matching TRBD2. This CDR3 region has 17 residues. V dropped 1 base and J dropped 7; count of bases not matched to a gene: 8. Germline CDR1 LNHDA, CDR2 SQIVND (reference sequence). CDR3 DNA sequence: TGTGCCAGTAGTATAGGACTAGCGGGGGCGCGGAGGAACATTCAGTACTTC. This codes for CASSIGLAGARRNIQYF.

CDR3 protein: CAWKWGGNTDTQYF. In DNA form, the CDR3 reads TGTGCCTGGAAGTGGGGGGGGAACACAGATACGCAGTATTTT. J is TRBJ2-3 and V is TRBV30; 7 bases are shared with TRBD2. The CDR3 has 14 amino acids. J gave up 2 bases and V 4 bases, and 6 bases lay outside the gene matches. Germline V gene data show CDR1 as GTSNPN and CDR2 as SVGIG (reference sequence).

This rearrangement joins TRBV18 to TRBJ1-1, with D perhaps matching TRBD1 (6 bases). Germline CDR1 reads KGHSH; CDR2 reads LQKENI. The V end was cut by 2 bases, the J end by 5 bases, with 21 bases between. The CDR3 contains 17 residues. The CDR3, as DNA: TGTGCCAGCTCACCATCTATACCCAGGGGAGGGAGGACTGAAGCTTTCTTT. This translates into CASSPSIPRGGRTEAFF.

As concerns this clone: This specimen includes other DNA sequences encoding the same CDR3. The chain uses TRBV7-9 and TRBJ2-3, with D unresolved. Germline CDR1 SEHNR, CDR2 FQNEAQ (reference sequence). CDR3 size: 12 residues. V dropped 3 bases and J dropped 5 bases, with 6 bases sitting between them. CDR3 coding DNA: TGTGCCAGCAGCTTCTCTCGAGATACGCAGTATTTT. It codes for CASSFSRDTQYF.

In nucleotides, the CDR3 is TGTGCCAGCAGCTTGGAGGCGAGGAAAGAGACCCAGTACTTC. Its translation: CASSLEARKETQYF. The rearrangement links TRBV5-4 to TRBJ2-5; D is uncertain. Trimming stripped 0 bases from V and 3 bases from J, with 9 bases between. The CDR3 loop spans 14 amino acids. Per germline, CDR1 SGHNT and CDR2 YYREEE (reference sequence).

The rearrangement joins TRBV9 to TRBJ2-5; D perhaps matches TRBD2 (6 bases). Germline CDR1 is SGDLS and CDR2 is YYNGEE. V lost 6 bases, J lost 0 bases, and 12 bases lay in between. This CDR3 comprises 14 residues. As DNA, the CDR3 is TGTGCCAGCACCGTCGGGACTCACCAAGAGACCCAGTACTTC. Translation gives CASTVGTHQETQYF.

This clone was counted once. The chain carries TRBV5-4 and TRBJ1-2; D remains unclear. This CDR3 is 13 amino acids long. The germline V gene encodes CDR1 SGHNT and CDR2 YYREEE (reference sequence). V lost 1 base, J lost 6 bases, and 10 bases lay in between. DNA for the CDR3: TGTGCCAGCAGCTTGCTTGCAGGTGATGGCTACACCTTC. It yields the protein CASSLLAGDGYTF. Full variable domain (missing parts from reference TRBV5-4 and TRBJ1-2): ETGVTQSPTHLIKTRGQQVTLRCSSQSGHNTVSWYQQALGQGPQFIFQYYREEENGRGNFPPRFSGLQFPNYSSELNVNALELDDSALYLCASSLLAGDGYTFGSGTRLTVV.

This clone was seen a single time. The chain employs TRBV2 and TRBJ1-4; D might be TRBD1 (5 bases). The CDR3 totals 12 residues. V lost 5 bases and J 8 bases, leaving 9 bases between the germline ends. In germline, CDR1 is SNHLY, CDR2 FYNNEI. The CDR3 DNA is TGTGCCAGCAGTCTGCAGGGCGAAAAACTGTTTTTT. Protein product: CASSLQGEKLFF.

This chain joins TRBV29-1 and TRBJ2-7; 7 nucleotides match TRBD2. Germline CDR1 SQVTM, CDR2 ANQGSEA. The CDR3 length is 13 residues. V was clipped by 4 bases and J by 4 bases; unmatched bases: 7. CDR3 in amino acids: CSVGLAVGYEQYF. Here the CDR3 DNA reads TGCAGCGTTGGGCTAGCGGTCGGGTACGAGCAGTACTTC.

The chain joins TRBV15 to TRBJ2-7, with D perhaps TRBD1 (5 bases). The V gene lost 0 bases and the J gene lost 0 bases, with 15 bases spanning the gap. Germline CDR1 reads LNHNV; CDR2 reads YYDKDF (reference sequence). The CDR3 sequence is 17 residues long. The CDR3 DNA follows: TGTGCCACCAGCAGAGATCGAGGCGACAGTAGCTCCTACGAGCAGTACTTC. It translates to CATSRDRGDSSSYEQYF.

This clone is a singleton in its sample. The rearrangement links TRBV11-2 to TRBJ2-3, with 8 nucleotides matching TRBD2. V shed 4 bases and J 4 bases; nucleotides not matched to a gene: 7. CDR3 length: 15 amino acids. Per germline, CDR1 SGHAT and CDR2 FQNNGV. The CDR3: CASSSLAGRADTQYF. The CDR3 DNA is TGTGCCAGCAGCTCGTTAGCGGGGAGGGCAGATACGCAGTATTTT.

This chain's CDR3 is CASSFPEDSNYGYTF. In DNA form, the CDR3 reads TGTGCCAGCAGCTTCCCAGAGGACAGTAACTATGGCTACACCTTC. The V gene is TRBV7-9, the J gene TRBJ1-2, with D perhaps TRBD1 (6 bases). Trimming took off 3 bases at V and 1 base at J, with 12 bases between the two ends. Germline V gives CDR1 SEHNR, CDR2 FQNEAQ (reference sequence). This CDR3 has 15 residues.

The gene calls are TRBV7-2 and TRBJ2-7, with TRBD1 as a possible D gene (6 bases). CDR1 and CDR2 (germline): SGHTA, FQGNSA. Trimming took 3 bases from V and 1 from J, leaving 13 bases between them. This CDR3 is built from 15 residues. CDR3 bases: TGTGCCAGCAGCTTCCCCGGGCAGGGGTCCTACGAGCAGTACTTC. Translated, it gives CASSFPGQGSYEQYF.

This chain uses TRBV7-2 with TRBJ2-1; tentative D call: TRBD2 (6 bases). CDR3 length: 14 residues. Trimming pared 5 bases from V and 8 bases from J, leaving 16 bases between. Germline lookup yields CDR1 SGHTA and CDR2 FQGNSA. CDR3: CASSPAGGADEQFF. The CDR3 region has the DNA TGTGCCAGCAGCCCCGCCGGCGGGGCGGATGAGCAGTTCTTC.

The chain combines TRBV7-9 with TRBJ2-5, with 9 bases that match TRBD2. CDR1 and CDR2 (germline): SEHNR, FQNEAQ (reference sequence). This CDR3 is 15 amino acids long. With V trimmed by 2 bases and J by 1 base, 2 bases remained unmatched. The CDR3 protein is CASSLLAGFQETQYF. CDR3 nucleotide sequence: TGTGCCAGCAGCTTACTAGCGGGGTTCCAAGAGACCCAGTACTTC.